A single sample is the source of the 29 T cell receptor beta chains below, sequenced in a study of blood T cell repertoires in COVID-19. Some clones are missing from TCRdb's copy, which holds only in-frame ones; the method was immunoSEQ multiplex PCR. The data contain about 250,000 clones, 83% of them singletons. The sequenced material came from peripheral blood. These receptors all come from an elderly man with acute or convalescent COVID-19.

In this sample, this clone turned up a few times. This sequence joins TRBV6-1 and TRBJ1-5; D might be TRBD1 (6 bases). The germline CDR1 and CDR2 sequences are MNHNS and SASEGT. Deletions cut 1 base from V and 2 bases from J, with 12 bases between. CDR3 size: 16 residues. CDR3 sequence: CASSEDGGLGNQPQHF. DNA of the CDR3: TGTGCCAGCAGTGAAGACGGGGGGCTCGGCAATCAGCCCCAGCATTTT.

The genes are TRBV7-9 and TRBJ2-3, with no clear D. Germline CDR1 reads SEHNR; CDR2 reads FQNEAQ (reference sequence). This CDR3 region has 12 residues. The germline V and J ends were trimmed by 0 bases and 8 bases, with 6 bases remaining between them. The CDR3 DNA reads TGTGCCAGCAGCTTAGCACAGCTTACGCAGTATTTT. Encoded protein: CASSLAQLTQYF.

The chain uses TRBV2 and TRBJ1-6, with 8 positions matching TRBD1. The ends lost 5 bases at V and 0 bases at J; junction bases unmatched: 15. From germline, CDR1 is SNHLY and CDR2 FYNNEI. The length of the CDR3 is 20 residues. The CDR3 protein is CASSTGGRGPASSYNSPLHF. DNA of the CDR3: TGTGCCAGCAGTACGGGGGGCAGGGGGCCCGCAAGCTCCTATAATTCACCCCTCCACTTT.

J is TRBJ2-3 and V is TRBV7-8; TRBD2 matches at 7 bases. CDR1 and CDR2 (germline): SGHVS, FQNEAQ. The CDR3 is 15 amino acids. V was pared by 2 bases and J by 4 bases, with 6 bases of the junction left unmatched. The CDR3 region has the DNA TGTGCCAGCAGCTTATGGGTAGCGGGCCCAGATACGCAGTATTTT. Translation: CASSLWVAGPDTQYF.

The CDR3 loop reads CASSRRHRGLGTDTQYF. In nucleotides, the CDR3 is TGTGCCAGTAGTAGGCGGCACAGGGGGCTTGGCACAGATACGCAGTATTTT. The chain uses TRBV19 and TRBJ2-3; TRBD1 matches at 9 bases. V was pared by 4 bases and J by 1 base, with 9 bases of the junction left unmatched. Germline CDR1 and CDR2: LNHDA and SQIVND (reference sequence). CDR3 length: 17 amino acids. The variable domain in full, with the rest retrieved from reference TRBV19 and TRBJ2-3, is DGGITQSPKYLFRKEGQNVTLSCEQNLNHDAMYWYRQDPGQGLRLIYYSQIVNDFQKGDIAEGYSVSREKKESFPLTVTSAQKNPTAFYLCASSRRHRGLGTDTQYFGPGTRLTVL.

The V gene is TRBV27, the J gene TRBJ1-1; 10 bases are a match to TRBD1. The ends lost 7 bases at V and 9 bases at J; junction bases unmatched: 5. Germline CDR1 MNHEY, CDR2 SMNVEV (reference sequence). The CDR3 runs 12 residues. CDR3 region: CASTSDRGQAFF. The CDR3 DNA sequence: TGTGCCAGCACCTCCGACAGGGGGCAAGCTTTCTTT.

This rearrangement joins TRBV24-1 to TRBJ2-5; TRBD2 is a possible D gene (5 bases). The germline CDR1 and CDR2 sequences are KGHDR and SFDVKD. V dropped 4 bases and J dropped 9 bases, with 20 bases sitting between them. The CDR3 is made up of 15 amino acids. CDR3 nucleotides: TGTGCCACCAGTGAAACCTCAAGCGGTTCGCGGGCCCAGTACTTC. Protein product: CATSETSSGSRAQYF.

This chain connects TRBV7-9 to TRBJ2-3; perhaps TRBD2 as D (5 bases). Germline V CDR1 and CDR2: SEHNR, FQNEAQ (reference sequence). V lost 5 bases and J 6 bases, leaving 12 bases between the germline ends. This CDR3 has 13 amino acids. CDR3 sequence: CASSGSVRDTQYF. CDR3 nucleotides: TGTGCCAGCAGCGGGAGCGTCCGGGATACGCAGTATTTT.

The rearrangement links TRBV28 to TRBJ1-3; D uncertain. V was clipped by 8 bases and J by 0 bases, with 14 bases between them. The CDR3 has 15 residues. The germline V gene encodes CDR1 MDHEN and CDR2 SYDVKM. The CDR3 DNA reads as TGTGCCAGCTCAGGAGGGCCAACCTCTGGAAACACCATATATTTT. Translating it yields CASSGGPTSGNTIYF.

In its sample, this clone was seen once. This chain joins TRBV21-1 and TRBJ2-7; TRBD1 reflects the table's D call only, with no check against the DNA. TRBV21-1 is assigned pseudogene status. The CDR3 length is 14 residues. The CDR3 sequence is CASSKALQGNEQYF. CDR3 nucleotides: TGTGCCAGCAGCAAAGCGCTCCAGGGCAACGAGCAGTACTTC.

The chain has TRBV15 and TRBJ2-7; TRBD1 matches 10 bases. The CDR3 contains 14 residues. The junction had 6 bases not matched to a gene; V was cut back by 5 bases and J by 5 bases. Germline CDR1 reads LNHNV; CDR2 reads YYDKDF (reference sequence). In nucleotides, the CDR3 is TGTGCCACCAGCCTACGACAGGGGGCTGACGAGCAGTACTTC. Residues: CATSLRQGADEQYF.

The chain combines TRBV11-1 with TRBJ2-1, with D perhaps TRBD2 (6 bases). The CDR3 consists of 14 residues. The V end lost 4 bases, the J end lost 3 bases, and 10 bases lay between the germline ends. From germline, CDR1 is SGHAT and CDR2 FQDESV (reference sequence). CDR3 region: CASSSGTYYNEQFF. Written as DNA, the CDR3 is TGTGCCAGCAGCTCCGGGACTTACTACAATGAGCAGTTCTTC.

The chain is built from TRBV3-1 (or the pseudogene TRBV3-2) and TRBJ1-2, with D tentatively TRBD1 (6 bases). Germline V gives CDR1 LGHDT, CDR2 YNNKEL (reference sequence). V dropped 1 base and J dropped 6 bases, with 12 bases sitting between them. The CDR3 is 14 residues long. For the CDR3, the DNA is TGTGCCAGCAGCCAAGCACCAGGGGTGGATGGCTACACCTTC. It translates to CASSQAPGVDGYTF.

The chain uses TRBV5-1 and TRBJ2-1; 8 nucleotides align to TRBD2. The CDR3 sequence is 15 residues long. V gave up 0 bases and J gave up 4 bases; unmatched junction bases: 3. Germline values: CDR1 SGHRS, CDR2 YFSETQ. The CDR3 sequence is CASSLGSGDYNEQFF. CDR3 nucleotide sequence: TGCGCCAGCAGCTTGGGTAGCGGGGATTACAATGAGCAGTTCTTC.

This clone was recorded only once. V is TRBV19 and J is TRBJ1-5; 7 positions agree with TRBD1. V dropped 11 bases and J dropped 9; count of bases not matched to a gene: 13. Germline assignment: CDR1 LNHDA and CDR2 SQIVND (reference sequence). CDR3 length: 13 residues. As DNA, the CDR3 is TGTGCCGCTGGACAGGCCGCTCCGAGGCCCCAGCATTTT. It codes for CAAGQAAPRPQHF.

This clone was seen a few times. The J gene is TRBJ2-3, the V gene TRBV19; 9 nucleotides agree with TRBD1. Germline CDR1 is LNHDA and CDR2 is SQIVND (reference sequence). J gave up 1 base and V 1 base, and 0 bases lay outside the gene matches. This CDR3 comprises 15 residues. The CDR3: CASSIGTGGTDTQYF. The CDR3 nucleotides are TGTGCCAGTAGTATAGGGACAGGGGGCACAGATACGCAGTATTTT.

The V call is TRBV6-5, the J call TRBJ2-1; no definite D call. The V and J ends lost 4 bases and 5 bases respectively, with 15 bases between them. This CDR3 has 15 residues. Germline lookup yields CDR1 MNHEY and CDR2 SVGAGI. CDR3 protein: CASSLFRPVDNEQFF. CDR3 in DNA: TGTGCCAGCAGTTTATTCCGTCCGGTTGACAATGAGCAGTTCTTC.

The chain carries TRBV18 and TRBJ1-4; D unresolved. V was pared by 5 bases and J by 8 bases, with 27 bases between. Germline CDR1 is KGHSH and CDR2 is LQKENI. This CDR3 contains 18 residues. The chain's CDR3 is CASSAVRVGPPLSEKLFF. Written as DNA, the CDR3 is TGTGCCAGCTCAGCGGTTCGGGTCGGCCCTCCCCTTTCGGAAAAACTGTTTTTT.

V gene TRBV28 combines with J gene TRBJ1-4; 8 nucleotides agree with TRBD1. The CDR3 is 15 residues long. With V trimmed by 6 bases and J by 6 bases, 9 bases remained unmatched. Germline values: CDR1 MDHEN, CDR2 SYDVKM. Written as DNA, the CDR3 is TGTGCCAGCAGGGGGGGGGACAGGTACGATGAAAAACTGTTTTTT. Its translation is CASRGGDRYDEKLFF.

The rearrangement links TRBV6-2 or TRBV6-3 to TRBJ2-5; 13 nucleotides line up with TRBD2. Germline V CDR1 and CDR2: MNHEY, SVGEGT. This CDR3 is built from 16 residues. Trimming at V came to 5 bases and at J to 2 bases, leaving 5 bases not matched to a gene. CDR3 sequence (DNA): TGTGCCAGCAGTCTCCGGACTAGCGGGAGTCAAGAGACCCAGTACTTC. Amino acids: CASSLRTSGSQETQYF.

The rearrangement links TRBV19 to TRBJ1-1; a possible D gene is TRBD1 (6 bases). The CDR3 contains 14 residues. Trimming cost V 4 bases and J 7 bases, with 16 bases left between them. Germline-derived CDR1 and CDR2 are LNHDA and SQIVND (reference sequence). The CDR3 DNA reads TGTGCCAGTAGTACAGGGGCTTTGGGGAGTGAAGCTTTCTTT. Amino acids: CASSTGALGSEAFF. Combining the CDR3 with reference TRBV19 and TRBJ1-1 gives the whole variable domain DGGITQSPKYLFRKEGQNVTLSCEQNLNHDAMYWYRQDPGQGLRLIYYSQIVNDFQKGDIAEGYSVSREKKESFPLTVTSAQKNPTAFYLCASSTGALGSEAFFGQGTRLTVV.

The chain carries TRBV5-8 and TRBJ1-1, with TRBD1 as a possible D gene (6 bases). V lost 5 bases to trimming and J lost 2 bases, with 10 bases between them. Germline V gene sequence: CDR1 SGHTS, CDR2 YDEGEE. The CDR3 runs 13 residues. CDR3 in DNA: TGTGCCAGCAGAGGGACAATTAACACTGAAGCTTTCTTT. It specifies CASRGTINTEAFF.

The V and J genes are TRBV28 and TRBJ2-7, with D possibly matching TRBD1 (5 bases). V was pared by 2 bases and J by 7 bases, with 15 bases between. Germline CDR1 is MDHEN and CDR2 is SYDVKM. This CDR3 contains 14 residues. CDR3 sequence (DNA): TGTGCCAGCAGTTTAAGGGGCCCCGCTCAGGAGCAGTACTTC. Translating it yields CASSLRGPAQEQYF.

The chain joins TRBV28 to TRBJ2-1, with TRBD2 matching 13 bases. Trimming took 4 bases from V and 9 from J; bases not matched to a gene: 9. The CDR3 has 16 residues. The V gene's germline CDR1 is MDHEN and CDR2 SYDVKM. DNA for the CDR3: TGTGCCAGCAGTTCCGTCTCGACTAGCGGGGGGCCTGAGCAGTTCTTC. It specifies CASSSVSTSGGPEQFF.

This rearrangement joins TRBV24-1 to TRBJ2-1, with a tentative D call TRBD2 (5 bases). The V gene lost 2 bases and the J gene lost 6 bases, with 7 bases spanning the gap. The germline V gene has CDR1 KGHDR and CDR2 SFDVKD. The length of the CDR3 is 13 residues. The chain's CDR3 is CATSDWLANEQFF. In DNA form, the CDR3 reads TGTGCCACCAGTGATTGGCTAGCCAATGAGCAGTTCTTC.

V usage is TRBV5-4 and J usage is TRBJ2-1; 7 positions match TRBD2. CDR3 length: 15 amino acids. V trimming: 4 bases; J trimming: 4 bases; junction bases outside the gene matches: 8. CDR1 is SGHNT, CDR2 YYREEE, per germline (reference sequence). The CDR3 DNA is TGTGCCAGCAGCGAAGGACTAGTCCCGTACAATGAGCAGTTCTTC. Its protein is CASSEGLVPYNEQFF.

V and J are TRBV24-1 and TRBJ1-2; TRBD1 matches 8 bases. V lost 3 bases and J lost 4; bases outside the gene matches: 6. From germline, CDR1 is KGHDR and CDR2 SFDVKD. The CDR3 contains 15 residues. DNA of the CDR3: TGTGCCACCAGTGATATCAACAGGGGGAGCTATGGCTACACCTTC. Protein sequence: CATSDINRGSYGYTF.

The CDR3 protein is CASSPRVEIDTQYF. In DNA, the CDR3 is TGTGCCAGCAGCCCCCGGGTCGAAATCGATACGCAGTATTTT. The chain is built from TRBV9 and TRBJ2-3, with unresolved D. The germline V gene has CDR1 SGDLS and CDR2 YYNGEE. The CDR3 runs to 14 residues. V lost 4 bases to trimming and J lost 6 bases, with 15 bases between them. The complete variable domain, with remaining parts taken from reference TRBV9 and TRBJ2-3, reads DSGVTQTPKHLITATGQRVTLRCSPRSGDLSVYWYQQSLDQGLQFLIQYYNGEERAKGNILERFSAQQFPDLHSELNLSSLELGDSALYFCASSPRVEIDTQYFGPGTRLTVL.

The chain has TRBV2 and TRBJ1-1; D is ambiguous. V was shortened by 7 bases and J by 1 base, with 13 bases between the two germline ends. The CDR3 length is 14 residues. Germline V gene lookup returns CDR1 SNHLY and CDR2 FYNNEI. The CDR3 sequence: CASNREARNTEAFF. CDR3 DNA sequence: TGTGCCAGCAATCGTGAGGCGCGGAACACTGAAGCTTTCTTT.